This TCR beta chain emerged from a study of blood T cell repertoires in COVID-19 (dated by TCRdb to the early 2020s). Turning to the overall study: Samples from collaborators originated in the United States, Italy and Spain and spanned both the acute and convalescent phases of COVID-19. A de-identified subject ID, COVID-19 status, age in years and sex were almost always included in the sample metadata. The samples were drawn from two sources: the first 160 participants of the ongoing ImmuneRACE study, and 1,000 to 1,500 subjects contributed by 6 global collaborators. Deeply sampled blood TCRbeta repertoires from subjects exposed to, actively infected with, or recovered from COVID-19 were included in the dataset. Where available, HLA class I and class II types were taken from metadata supplied by the sample provider and were not determined by assay-based typing. The material from the prospective study consisted of cDNA or gDNA derived from T cells, B-cell-depleted T cells, or PBMCs. The repertoires were made available in a free public database intended to serve as a resource for research on the immune response to SARS-CoV-2.

Samples from volunteer blood donors who had recovered from COVID-19 were contributed by a second Seattle source. Collaborating institutions collected whole blood in K2EDTA tubes following their own protocols. For TCRbeta analysis, collaborators shipped samples in one of three forms: frozen whole blood, isolated PBMCs, or DNA extracted from either of those sample types. TCRbeta CDR3 regions were amplified from genomic DNA by means of the immunoSEQ Assay, a bias-controlled multiplex PCR. Per the authors' processing: Nucleated cell counts per sample were estimated from amplification of reference gene primers within the assay. To quantify the absolute abundance of each unique TCRbeta CDR3 rearrangement, sequence reads were collapsed and filtered. For each sample, productive Simpson clonality was calculated by taking the square root of Simpson's diversity index across productive rearrangements. This immuneACCESS table, as held by TCRdb, lists in-frame sequences with V and J called but not all clones. Of the missing ones, under half trace to an unresolved V gene in checked studies; the others have no known cause. V and J calls and clone size follow that table, whereas D and trimming were derived from the DNA. Across this sample there are some 320,000 clones, with 70% to 90% seen only once. The biggest ten clones account for over 6% of the sample.

V is cut back by 5 bases and J by 7 bases, with 11 bases in the junction unmatched. Including the terminal cysteine and phenylalanine, the CDR3 comprises 15 residues. Left in the record is the CDR3 DNA by itself, 45 bases read in frame from the first base. The germline V gene (reference sequence) sets CDR1 to MNHNY and CDR2 to SVGAGI. As to this clone: Its antigen target is currently unknown. Qualities for individual bases were not recorded, and no much larger clone is one base off.

The research as a whole found: Clinical and demographic metadata were provided uncurated, with the amount varying by source and participant.

The sequenced sample was peripheral blood. The sequence is built from TRBV6-6 and TRBJ2-5, with 9 bases in between that match TRBD2. The sequence derives from a woman aged 25 to 39 who had recovered from COVID-19. The base sequence is TGTGCCAGCAGTCCACCTAGCGGGACCTTGGGGACCCAGTACTTC. It translates as CASSPPSGTLGTQYF.